The rows below give T cell receptor beta chains drawn from one sample of a study of beta chain features in type 1 diabetes. Repertoires were generated with immunoSEQ multiplex PCR, while TCRdb's copy carries only in-frame clones and drops some. Of almost 350,000 clones detected, over 7% appear once; the ten largest clones hold about 1%. Source material: central memory CD4+ T cells from blood. These receptors were obtained from a man aged 25 to 40 with type 1 diabetes. Both conserved end residues are trimmed from each CDR3. Size is stated for part of the rows, as once, few or many counts, or as a class when the clone is expanded.

>TRBV19|few
ASTKTGLVNGELF
>TRBV4-3|-
ASSPGLVFNEQF
>TRBV6-6|few
ASSTPGVINEQF
>TRBV28|-
ASAARAYEQY
>TRBV29-1|-
SVTVTATDTQY
>TRBV30|few
AWSQQFLYNEQF
>TRBV7-9|many
ASSLVYHEQF
>TRBV7-2|-
ASSLATGSGGGNTIY
>TRBV19|few
ASSTGRLTYEQY
>TRBV5-1|-
ASSLQGFHEQY
>TRBV5-6|-
ASSLSAGQETQY
>TRBV5-1|-
ASSYSGTNNEQF
>TRBV9|-
ASSVEGGYFYEQY
>TRBV19|-
ASSLPGGVFSEAF
>TRBV19|many
ASSYGHTEAF
>TRBV5-6|-
ASSFKRTEQY
>TRBV5-6|many
ASSLEEDAQY
>TRBV7-2|few
ASSLSSSSGGGTQY
>TRBV5-1|-
ASSPGDRETDTQY
>TRBV7-9|-
ASSLTETQY
>TRBV4-3|few
ASSQELTRGSGELF
>TRBV5-1|many
ASSLAVAGTTAEQF
>TRBV7-2|-
ASSLNEKLF
>TRBV6-5|few
ASSYSSGANVLT
>TRBV4-3|few
ASSQDHQGGQPQH
>TRBV5-6|many
ASSLAGTSEAF
>TRBV4-3|few
ASSQDKGANHPYEQY
>TRBV6-5|-
ASSLKGETQY
>TRBV1|-
TSSQYNEQF
>TRBV30|few
AWRQGARGYT
>TRBV7-9|-
ASSLDEVYNEQF
>TRBV4-2|-
ASGREVQGGDTGELF
>TRBV4-1|-
ASQGGLNEQF
>TRBV5-1|-
ASSSVAGDTDTQY
>TRBV9|many
ASSEGAGGTEAF
>TRBV29-1|many
SVEVGGTDTQY
>TRBV9|-
ASSVDVRNSPLH
>TRBV6-5|few
ASSYTTGSANSPLH
>TRBV5-1|few
ASSLSAGSLSGELF
>TRBV7-6|-
ASSLGGREIGHEQY
>TRBV11-2|-
ASSWRHADTQY
>TRBV9|few
ASSAQDRAWYEQY
>TRBV9|few
ASSANRQGGSGANVLT
>TRBV9|few
ASSVVYSGSTDTQY
>TRBV7-9|few
ASSPLGTTGKSNTIY